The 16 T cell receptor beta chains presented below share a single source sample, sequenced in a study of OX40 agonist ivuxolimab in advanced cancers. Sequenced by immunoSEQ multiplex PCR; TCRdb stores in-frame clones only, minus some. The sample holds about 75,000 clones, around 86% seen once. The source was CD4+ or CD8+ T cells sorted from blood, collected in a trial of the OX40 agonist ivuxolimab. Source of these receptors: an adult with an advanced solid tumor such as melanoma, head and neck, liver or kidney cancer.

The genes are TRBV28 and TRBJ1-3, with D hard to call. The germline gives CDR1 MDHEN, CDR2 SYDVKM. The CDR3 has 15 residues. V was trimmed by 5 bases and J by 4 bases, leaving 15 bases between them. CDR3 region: CASSVSSLLGNTIYF. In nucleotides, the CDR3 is TGTGCCAGCAGTGTCTCGAGTCTACTCGGAAACACCATATATTTT.

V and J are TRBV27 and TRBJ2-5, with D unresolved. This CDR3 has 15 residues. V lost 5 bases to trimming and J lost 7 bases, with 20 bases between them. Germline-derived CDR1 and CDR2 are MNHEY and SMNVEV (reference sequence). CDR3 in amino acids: CASSPSGRVRATQYF. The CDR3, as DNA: TGTGCCAGCAGTCCCTCCGGACGGGTCCGAGCGACCCAGTACTTC.

CDR3 sequence: CASSPGPAETQYF. Here the CDR3 DNA reads TGTGCCAGCTCACCAGGCCCCGCAGAGACCCAGTACTTC. J is TRBJ2-5 and V is TRBV18; D unclear. Deletions cut 2 bases from V and 4 bases from J, with 8 bases between. Germline V CDR1 and CDR2: KGHSH, LQKENI. CDR3 size: 13 residues.

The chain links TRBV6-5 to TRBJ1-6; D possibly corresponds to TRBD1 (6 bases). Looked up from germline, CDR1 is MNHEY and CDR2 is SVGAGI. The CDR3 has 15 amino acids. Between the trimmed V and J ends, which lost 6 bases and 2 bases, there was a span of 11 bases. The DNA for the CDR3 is TGTGCCAGCAGGGAACGGACAGCCTATAATTCACCCCTCCACTTT. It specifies CASRERTAYNSPLHF.

The CDR3 bases are TGTGCCAGCAGCGTTGGAGGGCGGGGGTCGGATGGCTACACCTTC. It is translated as CASSVGGRGSDGYTF. The chain couples TRBV9 to TRBJ1-2; D might be TRBD1 (5 bases). In germline, CDR1 is SGDLS, CDR2 YYNGEE. This CDR3 comprises 15 residues. The V gene lost 2 bases and the J gene lost 6 bases, with 17 bases spanning the gap.

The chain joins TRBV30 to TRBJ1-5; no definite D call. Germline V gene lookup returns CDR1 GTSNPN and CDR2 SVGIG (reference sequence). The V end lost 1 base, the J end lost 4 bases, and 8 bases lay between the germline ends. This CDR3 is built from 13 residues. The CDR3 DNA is TGTGCCTGGAGTGCCGCTTCAAATCAGCCCCAGCATTTT. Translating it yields CAWSAASNQPQHF.

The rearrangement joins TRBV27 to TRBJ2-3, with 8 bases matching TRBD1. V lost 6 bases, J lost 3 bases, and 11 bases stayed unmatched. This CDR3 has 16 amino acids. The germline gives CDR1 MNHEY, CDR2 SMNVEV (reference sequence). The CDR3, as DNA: TGTGCCAGCAGCCCTGACAGGGGATGGTCGACAGATACGCAGTATTTT. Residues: CASSPDRGWSTDTQYF.

The CDR3 bases are TGTGCCAGCAGCCCGGGGGGGGCGAACACCGGGGAGCTGTTTTTT. Translating it yields CASSPGGANTGELFF. V is TRBV28 and J is TRBJ2-2; the match to TRBD2 covers 8 bases. V lost 6 bases, J lost 0 bases, and 3 bases stayed unmatched. CDR3 size: 15 residues. From germline, CDR1 is MDHEN and CDR2 SYDVKM. Using reference TRBV28 and TRBJ2-2 for the parts outside the CDR3, the full variable domain is DVKVTQSSRYLVKRTGEKVFLECVQDMDHENMFWYRQDPGLGLRLIYFSYDVKMKEKGDIPEGYSVSREKKERFSLILESASTNQTSMYLCASSPGGANTGELFFGEGSRLTVL.

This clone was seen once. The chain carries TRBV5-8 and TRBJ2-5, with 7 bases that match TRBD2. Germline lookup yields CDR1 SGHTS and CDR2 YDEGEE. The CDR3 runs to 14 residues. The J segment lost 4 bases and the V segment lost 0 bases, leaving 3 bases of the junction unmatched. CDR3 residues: CASSLVTGGETQYF. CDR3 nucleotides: TGTGCCAGCAGCTTGGTGACGGGAGGAGAGACCCAGTACTTC.

DNA for the CDR3: TGTGCCAGCAGTCAGACAGGGGGCGCGGGTGAAAAACTGTTTTTT. This gives the protein CASSQTGGAGEKLFF. The chain is built from TRBV28 and TRBJ1-4, with TRBD1 matching over 10 bases. Germline-derived CDR1 and CDR2 are MDHEN and SYDVKM. J was trimmed by 7 bases and V by 5 bases; bases with no gene match: 7. The CDR3 contains 15 residues.

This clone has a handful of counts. CDR3 coding DNA: TGTGCCAGCACCTGGGTGGTAGCGGGGGGGAACACCGGGGAGCTGTTTTTT. Protein sequence: CASTWVVAGGNTGELFF. The V and J genes are TRBV28 and TRBJ2-2; 10 bases agree with TRBD2. The germline V gene encodes CDR1 MDHEN and CDR2 SYDVKM. J gave up 1 base and V 7 bases, and 9 bases lay outside the gene matches. The CDR3 runs 17 residues.

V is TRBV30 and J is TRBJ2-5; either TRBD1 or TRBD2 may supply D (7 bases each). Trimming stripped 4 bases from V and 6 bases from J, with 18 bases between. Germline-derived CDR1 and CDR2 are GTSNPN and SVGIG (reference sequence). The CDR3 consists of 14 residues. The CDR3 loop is CAWMGRGRGKTQYF. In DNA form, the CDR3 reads TGTGCCTGGATGGGGAGGGGGCGAGGAAAGACCCAGTACTTC. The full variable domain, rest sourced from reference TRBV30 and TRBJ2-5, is SQTIHQWPATLVQPVGSPLSLECTVEGTSNPNLYWYRQAAGRGLQLLFYSVGIGQISSEVPQNLSASRPQDRQFILSSKKLLLSDSGFYLCAWMGRGRGKTQYFGPGTRLLVL.

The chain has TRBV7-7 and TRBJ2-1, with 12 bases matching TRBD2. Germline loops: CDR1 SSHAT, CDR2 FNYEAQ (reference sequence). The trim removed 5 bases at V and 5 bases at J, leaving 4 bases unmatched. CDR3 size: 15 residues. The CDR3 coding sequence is TGTGCCAGCAGCCCGACTAGCGGGGGAGACAATGAGCAGTTCTTC. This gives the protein CASSPTSGGDNEQFF. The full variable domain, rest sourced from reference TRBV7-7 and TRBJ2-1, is GAGVSQSPRYKVTKRGQDVTLRCDPISSHATLYWYQQALGQGPEFLTYFNYEAQPDKSGLPSDRFSAERPEGSISTLTIQRTEQRDSAMYRCASSPTSGGDNEQFFGPGTRLTVL.

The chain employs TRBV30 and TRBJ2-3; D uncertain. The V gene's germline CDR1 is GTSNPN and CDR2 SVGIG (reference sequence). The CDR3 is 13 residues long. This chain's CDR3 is CASSTPSTDTQYF. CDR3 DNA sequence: TGTGCTTCAAGCACCCCTAGCACAGATACGCAGTATTTT.

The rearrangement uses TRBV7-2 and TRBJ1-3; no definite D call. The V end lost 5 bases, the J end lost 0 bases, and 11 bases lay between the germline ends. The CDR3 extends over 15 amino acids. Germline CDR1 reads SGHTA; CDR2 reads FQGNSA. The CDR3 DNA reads TGTGCCAGCAGCCTACAGATTAGCTCTGGAAACACCATATATTTT. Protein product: CASSLQISSGNTIYF.

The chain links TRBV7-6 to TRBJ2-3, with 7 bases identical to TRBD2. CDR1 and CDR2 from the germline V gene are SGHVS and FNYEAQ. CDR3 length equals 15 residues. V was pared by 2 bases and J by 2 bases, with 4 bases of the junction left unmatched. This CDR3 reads CASSLLAGVTDTQYF. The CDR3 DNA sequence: TGTGCCAGCAGCTTATTAGCGGGCGTCACAGATACGCAGTATTTT.